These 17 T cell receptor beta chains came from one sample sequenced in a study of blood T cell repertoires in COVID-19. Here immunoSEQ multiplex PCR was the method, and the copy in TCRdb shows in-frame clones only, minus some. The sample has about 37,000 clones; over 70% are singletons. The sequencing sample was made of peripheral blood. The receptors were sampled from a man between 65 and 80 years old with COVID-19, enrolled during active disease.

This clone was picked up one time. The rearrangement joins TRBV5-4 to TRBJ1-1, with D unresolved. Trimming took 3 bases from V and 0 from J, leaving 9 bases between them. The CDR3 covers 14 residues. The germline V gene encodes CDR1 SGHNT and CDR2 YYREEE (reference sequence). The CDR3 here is CASSSHKMNTEAFF. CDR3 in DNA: TGTGCCAGCAGCTCACACAAGATGAACACTGAAGCTTTCTTT.

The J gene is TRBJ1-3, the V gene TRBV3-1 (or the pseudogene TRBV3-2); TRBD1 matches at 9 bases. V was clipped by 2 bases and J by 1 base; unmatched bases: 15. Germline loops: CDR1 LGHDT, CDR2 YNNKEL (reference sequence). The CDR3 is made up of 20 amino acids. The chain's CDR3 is CASSQPRGFGTGLSGNTIYF. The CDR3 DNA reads TGTGCCAGCAGCCAACCTCGCGGGTTCGGGACAGGGTTATCTGGAAACACCATATATTTT.

Written as DNA, the CDR3 is TGTGCCAGCAGTTTTTCCGGGAGGCCGGAAGAGCAGTACTTC. Its translation: CASSFSGRPEEQYF. The chain combines TRBV28 with TRBJ2-7; TRBD2 matches at 7 bases. V lost 3 bases, J lost 7 bases, and 9 bases stayed unmatched. This CDR3 region has 14 residues. Germline V gene data show CDR1 as MDHEN and CDR2 as SYDVKM.

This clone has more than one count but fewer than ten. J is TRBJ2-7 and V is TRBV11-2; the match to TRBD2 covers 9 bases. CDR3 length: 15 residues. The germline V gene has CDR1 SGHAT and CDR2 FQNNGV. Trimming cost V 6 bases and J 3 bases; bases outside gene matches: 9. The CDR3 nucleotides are TGTGCCAGCAGTTATACTAGCGGGTACCTCTACGAGCAGTACTTC. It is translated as CASSYTSGYLYEQYF.

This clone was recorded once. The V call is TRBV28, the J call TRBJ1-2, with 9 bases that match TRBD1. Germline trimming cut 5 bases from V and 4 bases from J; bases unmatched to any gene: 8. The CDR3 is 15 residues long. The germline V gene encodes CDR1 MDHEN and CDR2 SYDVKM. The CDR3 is CASSIPTGGGYGYTF. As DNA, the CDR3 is TGTGCCAGCAGTATTCCGACAGGGGGTGGCTATGGCTACACCTTC.

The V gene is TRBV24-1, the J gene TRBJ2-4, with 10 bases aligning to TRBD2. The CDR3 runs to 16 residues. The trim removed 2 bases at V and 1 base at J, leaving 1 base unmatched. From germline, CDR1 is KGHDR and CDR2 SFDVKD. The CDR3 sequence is CATSDSSGSAKNIQYF. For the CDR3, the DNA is TGTGCCACCAGTGATTCTAGCGGGAGCGCCAAAAACATTCAGTACTTC.

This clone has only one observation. The CDR3 DNA is TGTGCCAGCAGTTTAGTGGGCAGGGGGCAAGGCTATGAGCAGTTCTTC. This sequence encodes CASSLVGRGQGYEQFF. The gene calls are TRBV27 and TRBJ2-1; 8 bases are shared with TRBD1. J gave up 8 bases and V 2 bases, and 11 bases lay outside the gene matches. From germline, CDR1 is MNHEY and CDR2 SMNVEV (reference sequence). This CDR3 has 16 residues.

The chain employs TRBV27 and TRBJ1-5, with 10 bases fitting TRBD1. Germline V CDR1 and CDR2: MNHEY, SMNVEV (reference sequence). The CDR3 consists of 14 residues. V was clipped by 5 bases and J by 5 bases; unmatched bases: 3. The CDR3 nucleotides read TGTGCCAGCAGTAGGACAGGGGGTTATCAGCCCCAGCATTTT. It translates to CASSRTGGYQPQHF.

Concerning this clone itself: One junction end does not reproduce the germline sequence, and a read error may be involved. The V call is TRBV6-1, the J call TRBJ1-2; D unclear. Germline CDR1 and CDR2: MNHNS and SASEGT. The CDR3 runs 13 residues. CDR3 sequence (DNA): TGTGCCAGCAGCGAAGGGCATGATTATGGCTACACCTTC. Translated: CASSEGHDYGYTF.

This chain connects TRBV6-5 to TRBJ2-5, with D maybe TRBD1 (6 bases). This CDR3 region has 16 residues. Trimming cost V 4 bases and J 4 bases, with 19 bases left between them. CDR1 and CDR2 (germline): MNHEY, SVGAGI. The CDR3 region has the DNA TGTGCCAGCAGTTCCACAACGAAGGGCAGGGGAGAGACCCAGTACTTC. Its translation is CASSSTTKGRGETQYF.

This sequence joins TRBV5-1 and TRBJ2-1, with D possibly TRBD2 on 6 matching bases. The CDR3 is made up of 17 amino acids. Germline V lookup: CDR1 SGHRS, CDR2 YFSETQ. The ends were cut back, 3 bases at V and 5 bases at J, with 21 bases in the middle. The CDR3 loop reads CASSWGVGTPSDNEQFF. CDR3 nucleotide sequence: TGCGCCAGCAGCTGGGGGGTGGGGACTCCCTCTGACAATGAGCAGTTCTTC.

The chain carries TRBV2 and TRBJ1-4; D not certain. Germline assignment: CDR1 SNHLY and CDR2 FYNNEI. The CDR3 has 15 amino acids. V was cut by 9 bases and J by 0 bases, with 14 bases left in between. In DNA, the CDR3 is TGTGCCAGAAGAGCCCTACAGACAACTAATGAAAAACTGTTTTTT. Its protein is CARRALQTTNEKLFF.

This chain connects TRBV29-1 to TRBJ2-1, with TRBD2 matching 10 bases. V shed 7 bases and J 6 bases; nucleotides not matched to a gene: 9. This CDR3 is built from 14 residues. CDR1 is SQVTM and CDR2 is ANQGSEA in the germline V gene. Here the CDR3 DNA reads TGCAGCGGGGAGAGCGGGAGGGCTATCAATGAGCAGTTCTTC. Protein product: CSGESGRAINEQFF.

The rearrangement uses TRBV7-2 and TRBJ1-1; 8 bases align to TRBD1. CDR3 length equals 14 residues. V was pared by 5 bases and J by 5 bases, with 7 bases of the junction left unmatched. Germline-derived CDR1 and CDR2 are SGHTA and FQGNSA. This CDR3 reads CASSQGAGRTEAFF. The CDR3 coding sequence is TGTGCCAGCAGCCAGGGGGCAGGGAGGACTGAAGCTTTCTTT.

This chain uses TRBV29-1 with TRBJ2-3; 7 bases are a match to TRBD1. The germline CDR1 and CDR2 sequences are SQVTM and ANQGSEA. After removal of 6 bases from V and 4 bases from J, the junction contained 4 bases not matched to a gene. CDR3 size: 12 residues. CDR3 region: CSVYRGADTQYF. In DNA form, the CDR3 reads TGCAGCGTCTACAGGGGAGCAGATACGCAGTATTTT.

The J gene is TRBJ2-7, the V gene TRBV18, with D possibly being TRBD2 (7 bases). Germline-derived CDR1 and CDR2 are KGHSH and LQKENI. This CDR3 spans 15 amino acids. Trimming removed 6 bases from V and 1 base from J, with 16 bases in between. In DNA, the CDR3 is TGTGCCAGCTCCGGGGGGCAGCGGGAATCCTACGAGCAGTACTTC. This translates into CASSGGQRESYEQYF.

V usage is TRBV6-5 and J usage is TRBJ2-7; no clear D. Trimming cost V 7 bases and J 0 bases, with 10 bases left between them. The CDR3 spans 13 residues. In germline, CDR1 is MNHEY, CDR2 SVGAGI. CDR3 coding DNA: TGTGCCAGCACGGCGGCTAGCTCCTACGAGCAGTACTTC. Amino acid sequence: CASTAASSYEQYF.